Each of the 31 T cell receptor beta chains below was sequenced from the same sample in a study of blood T cell repertoires in COVID-19. Libraries were prepared by immunoSEQ multiplex PCR; TCRdb keeps only in-frame clonotypes and omits some of them. This sample has about 69,000 clones; roughly 89% occur once, and the top ten carry 5% to 6.5%. Sequenced material: peripheral blood. The source of these receptors is a man aged 45-65 years with acute or convalescent COVID-19.

The V gene is TRBV5-1, the J gene TRBJ1-5; D might be TRBD1 (6 bases). V lost 1 base and J 2 bases, leaving 10 bases between the germline ends. The CDR3 sequence is 15 residues long. Germline CDR1 and CDR2: SGHRS and YFSETQ. The CDR3 loop is CASSLSGDGNQPQHF. CDR3 sequence (DNA): TGCGCCAGCAGCTTGTCAGGGGATGGCAATCAGCCCCAGCATTTT.

This chain uses TRBV27 with TRBJ2-7, with D perhaps TRBD1 (6 bases). CDR1 MNHEY and CDR2 SMNVEV come from the germline V gene (reference sequence). The CDR3 contains 15 residues. V was trimmed by 8 bases and J by 6 bases, leaving 23 bases between them. The CDR3 reads CASRLHRDVKGEQYF. The CDR3 DNA follows: TGTGCCAGCCGCCTCCACAGGGACGTAAAGGGCGAGCAGTACTTC.

This clone was seen a handful of times. This chain joins TRBV28 and TRBJ1-1, with 7 bases identical to TRBD1. This CDR3 region has 14 residues. V lost 6 bases to trimming and J lost 0 bases; unmatched junction nucleotides: 4. Germline V lookup: CDR1 MDHEN, CDR2 SYDVKM. The CDR3 protein is CASSSTGLNTEAFF. CDR3 DNA sequence: TGTGCCAGCAGCTCGACAGGGTTGAACACTGAAGCTTTCTTT.

The chain uses TRBV19 and TRBJ2-7; maybe TRBD1 (5 bases). Between the trimmed V and J ends, which lost 6 bases and 0 bases, there was a span of 12 bases. Germline V lookup: CDR1 LNHDA, CDR2 SQIVND (reference sequence). The length of the CDR3 is 14 residues. The CDR3 nucleotides are TGTGCCAGTAGCGTCTCGACAGTCTCCTACGAGCAGTACTTC. Translated: CASSVSTVSYEQYF.

The chain joins TRBV2 to TRBJ1-2; a possible D gene is TRBD1 (5 bases). CDR3 size: 14 residues. Germline lookup yields CDR1 SNHLY and CDR2 FYNNEI. V lost 3 bases and J 0 bases, leaving 8 bases between the germline ends. The CDR3 coding sequence is TGTGCCAGCAGTGAGTTAGGGGCTAACTATGGCTACACCTTC. This gives the protein CASSELGANYGYTF.

The V and J genes are TRBV19 and TRBJ2-2; D is possibly TRBD2 (6 bases). The V gene's germline CDR1 is LNHDA and CDR2 SQIVND (reference sequence). This CDR3 contains 14 residues. Trimming shortened V by 5 bases and J by 4 bases, and 11 bases separated the two germline ends. CDR3 loop: CASSSLGGTGELFF. DNA for the CDR3: TGTGCCAGTAGTTCACTCGGGGGCACCGGGGAGCTGTTTTTT.

The chain uses TRBV25-1 and TRBJ1-6, with D possibly TRBD1 on 5 matching bases. The CDR3 is 15 residues long. Germline V gene lookup returns CDR1 MGHDK and CDR2 SYGVNS. Trimming removed 3 bases from V and 9 bases from J, with 15 bases in between. The CDR3 region is CASSEWWQGGSPLHF. The CDR3 DNA follows: TGTGCCAGCAGTGAGTGGTGGCAGGGAGGTTCACCCCTCCACTTT.

This sequence joins TRBV19 and TRBJ1-4; possible D gene TRBD1, 5 bases. The CDR3 consists of 15 residues. V was cut by 5 bases and J by 5 bases, with 15 bases left in between. Germline lookup yields CDR1 LNHDA and CDR2 SQIVND (reference sequence). The CDR3 DNA follows: TGTGCCAGTAGTTTCCAGGGTATTGGGAATGAAAAACTGTTTTTT. Its translation: CASSFQGIGNEKLFF.

CDR3 in DNA: TGTGCCAGCAGAATAAAAGAGACCCAGTACTTC. Its translation is CASRIKETQYF. The chain links TRBV6-5 to TRBJ2-5; D is ambiguous. Trimming shortened V by 6 bases and J by 3 bases, and 5 bases separated the two germline ends. The CDR3 consists of 11 residues. Germline V lookup: CDR1 MNHEY, CDR2 SVGAGI.

This clone has only one observation. The chain recombines TRBV19 with TRBJ2-7, with D possibly matching TRBD1 (6 bases). Trimming removed 2 bases at V and 4 bases at J, with 9 bases between. Germline CDR1 is LNHDA and CDR2 is SQIVND (reference sequence). This CDR3 comprises 13 residues. Here the CDR3 DNA reads TGTGCCAGTAGTATACAGGACAGTTACGAGCAGTACTTC. It codes for CASSIQDSYEQYF.

This rearrangement joins TRBV10-3 to TRBJ2-7; D is undetermined. Per germline, CDR1 ENHRY and CDR2 SYGVKD. The germline V and J ends were trimmed by 3 bases and 5 bases, with 11 bases remaining between them. This CDR3 comprises 13 residues. The CDR3 bases are TGTGCCATCAGTGACCCGGGTCCGGACGAGCAGTACTTC. Protein product: CAISDPGPDEQYF.

Turning to this clone: An end of the junction does not agree with germline; a read error may underlie this. V is TRBV11-2 and J is TRBJ2-2; tentative D call: TRBD2 (7 bases). The CDR3 extends over 12 amino acids. Looked up from germline, CDR1 is SGHAT and CDR2 is FQNNGV. The CDR3 DNA is TGCGGGGGCGGGGGACCCAGCGGGGAGCTGTTTTTT. Translated: CGGGGPSGELFF.

The V and J genes are TRBV19 and TRBJ1-2; TRBD1 agrees at 8 bases. The J segment lost 4 bases and the V segment lost 7 bases, leaving 11 bases of the junction unmatched. Germline CDR1 and CDR2: LNHDA and SQIVND (reference sequence). This CDR3 is built from 15 residues. CDR3 in amino acids: CASTNADREGYGYTF. The DNA of the CDR3 is TGTGCCAGTACCAACGCGGACAGGGAGGGCTATGGCTACACCTTC. Filled out from reference TRBV19 and TRBJ1-2, the complete variable domain reads DGGITQSPKYLFRKEGQNVTLSCEQNLNHDAMYWYRQDPGQGLRLIYYSQIVNDFQKGDIAEGYSVSREKKESFPLTVTSAQKNPTAFYLCASTNADREGYGYTFGSGTRLTVV.

Only a few counts were recorded for this clone. The sample has other DNA sequences that encode this CDR3 too. The chain has TRBV7-2 and TRBJ1-5; a weak D match, TRBD1 (6 bases). The CDR3 contains 17 residues. V was trimmed by 2 bases and J by 1 base, leaving 15 bases between them. CDR1 is SGHTA and CDR2 is FQGNSA in the germline V gene. The CDR3 reads CASSLYGGAGSNQPQHF. CDR3 bases: TGTGCCAGCAGCTTATATGGGGGGGCGGGGAGCAATCAGCCCCAGCATTTT.

This chain joins TRBV4-3 and TRBJ2-5, with 8 bases lining up with TRBD1. Germline V gene lookup returns CDR1 LGHNA and CDR2 YSLEER. The CDR3 has 14 residues. The trim removed 3 bases at V and 4 bases at J, leaving 4 bases unmatched. This CDR3 is CASSHRGRGETQYF. Written as DNA, the CDR3 is TGCGCCAGCAGCCACAGGGGGCGGGGAGAGACCCAGTACTTC.

This sequence joins TRBV30 and TRBJ1-3; 9 nucleotides match TRBD1. Germline assignment: CDR1 GTSNPN and CDR2 SVGIG (reference sequence). The V gene end was trimmed by 3 bases and the J gene end by 8 bases; junction bases not matched to a gene: 8. The CDR3 totals 14 residues. The chain's CDR3 is CAWRDTGGLYTIYF. Here the CDR3 DNA reads TGTGCCTGGAGAGACACAGGGGGCCTTTACACCATATATTTT. Filled out from reference TRBV30 and TRBJ1-3, the complete variable domain reads SQTIHQWPATLVQPVGSPLSLECTVEGTSNPNLYWYRQAAGRGLQLLFYSVGIGQISSEVPQNLSASRPQDRQFILSSKKLLLSDSGFYLCAWRDTGGLYTIYFGEGSWLTVV.

V usage is TRBV6-5 and J usage is TRBJ1-6; 9 bases match TRBD1. The trim removed 2 bases at V and 9 bases at J, leaving 8 bases unmatched. This CDR3 has 16 amino acids. Per the germline V gene, CDR1 is MNHEY and CDR2 is SVGAGI. CDR3 residues: CASSYTDRGTGSPLHF. The CDR3 DNA is TGTGCCAGCAGTTACACCGACAGGGGGACGGGTTCACCCCTCCACTTT.

The V call is TRBV7-2, the J call TRBJ2-7, with 8 bases identical to TRBD2. After removal of 5 bases from V and 0 bases from J, the junction contained 9 bases not matched to a gene. The CDR3 loop spans 16 amino acids. Per germline, CDR1 SGHTA and CDR2 FQGNSA. The CDR3 loop is CASSTTSGGFSYEQYF. The CDR3 coding sequence is TGTGCCAGCAGCACCACTAGCGGAGGCTTCTCCTACGAGCAGTACTTC.

The chain's CDR3 is CASSVKDSRSGNTIYF. CDR3 DNA sequence: TGTGCCAGCAGTGTAAAGGACAGTCGCTCTGGAAACACCATATATTTT. The chain employs TRBV6-1 and TRBJ1-3, with a tentative D call TRBD1 (6 bases). Germline CDR1 is MNHNS and CDR2 is SASEGT. The CDR3 spans 16 residues. Trimming removed 4 bases from V and 0 bases from J, with 13 bases in between.

The chain has TRBV7-2 and TRBJ2-1; 9 bases match TRBD2. CDR3 size: 14 residues. Looked up from germline, CDR1 is SGHTA and CDR2 is FQGNSA. The V gene end was trimmed by 5 bases and the J gene end by 14 bases; junction bases not matched to a gene: 13. The CDR3 DNA is TGTGCCAGCAGCGTTATTAGCGGGAGAAAGGAGGAGTTCTTC. This encodes CASSVISGRKEEFF.

DNA of the CDR3: TGTGCCAGCAGCTTTTATGGCAGGGCCCATTCACCCCTCCACTTT. Its translation is CASSFYGRAHSPLHF. The gene calls are TRBV11-2 and TRBJ1-6; D is perhaps TRBD1 (5 bases). CDR1 is SGHAT, CDR2 FQNNGV, per germline. There are 15 residues in the CDR3. The germline V and J ends were trimmed by 3 bases and 8 bases, with 14 bases remaining between them.

The chain's CDR3 is CASTNRGLSYNSPLHF. Written as DNA, the CDR3 is TGTGCCAGCACCAACAGGGGGCTCTCCTATAATTCACCCCTCCACTTT. The chain has TRBV2 and TRBJ1-6; 9 nucleotides match TRBD1. With 7 bases clipped from V and 0 bases from J, the junction kept 4 bases outside the gene matches. This CDR3 spans 16 amino acids. Germline values: CDR1 SNHLY, CDR2 FYNNEI. The variable domain in full, with the rest retrieved from reference TRBV2 and TRBJ1-6, is EPEVTQTPSHQVTQMGQEVILRCVPISNHLYFYWYRQILGQKVEFLVSFYNNEISEKSEIFDDQFSVERPDGSNFTLKIRSTKLEDSAMYFCASTNRGLSYNSPLHFGNGTRLTVT.

The rearrangement links TRBV6-5 to TRBJ2-7, with TRBD1 matching 9 bases. The length of the CDR3 is 15 residues. Germline trimming cut 1 base from V and 3 bases from J; bases unmatched to any gene: 4. Looked up from germline, CDR1 is MNHEY and CDR2 is SVGAGI. The CDR3 loop is CASSYFGDRVYEQYF. The CDR3 DNA is TGTGCCAGCAGTTACTTTGGGGACAGGGTCTACGAGCAGTACTTC.

The chain carries TRBV7-9 and TRBJ2-6; D is possibly TRBD2 (6 bases). V lost 3 bases and J 0 bases, leaving 9 bases between the germline ends. There are 16 residues in the CDR3. Germline loops: CDR1 SEHNR, CDR2 FQNEAQ (reference sequence). As DNA, the CDR3 is TGTGCCAGCAGCTTGCGGGGATACTCTGGGGCCAACGTCCTGACTTTC. As protein: CASSLRGYSGANVLTF.

This clone was seen once. The chain joins TRBV30 to TRBJ2-1, with TRBD2 matching 7 bases. CDR1 is GTSNPN and CDR2 is SVGIG in the germline V gene (reference sequence). The CDR3 contains 14 residues. V lost 6 bases, J lost 3 bases, and 8 bases stayed unmatched. The CDR3 reads CACNRDYLYNEQFF. The CDR3 nucleotides are TGTGCCTGTAACCGGGACTATCTCTACAATGAGCAGTTCTTC. Full variable domain (remainder filled in from reference TRBV30 and TRBJ2-1): SQTIHQWPATLVQPVGSPLSLECTVEGTSNPNLYWYRQAAGRGLQLLFYSVGIGQISSEVPQNLSASRPQDRQFILSSKKLLLSDSGFYLCACNRDYLYNEQFFGPGTRLTVL.

Comment on this clone: The same CDR3 also results from other DNA sequences found in this sample. The chain uses TRBV19 and TRBJ2-7, with D perhaps matching TRBD2 (5 bases). V gave up 3 bases and J gave up 1 base, with 10 bases separating them. The CDR3 loop spans 14 amino acids. Germline loops: CDR1 LNHDA, CDR2 SQIVND (reference sequence). The chain's CDR3 is CASSIRGPSYEQYF. CDR3 sequence (DNA): TGTGCCAGTAGTATCCGCGGGCCGTCCTACGAGCAGTACTTC.

This clone showed up just a few times. The rearrangement joins TRBV19 to TRBJ1-6; TRBD1 matches 7 bases. Trimming took 5 bases from V and 9 from J; bases not matched to a gene: 7. The CDR3 runs to 14 residues. CDR1 is LNHDA, CDR2 SQIVND, per germline (reference sequence). Written as DNA, the CDR3 is TGTGCCAGTAGTGCCGACAGGGAAGGTTCACCCCTCCACTTT. Protein product: CASSADREGSPLHF.

The chain recombines TRBV7-8 with TRBJ2-7; D unresolved. Trimming pared 6 bases from V and 2 bases from J, leaving 8 bases between. The CDR3 extends over 12 amino acids. Germline V gene data show CDR1 as SGHVS and CDR2 as FQNEAQ. The DNA of the CDR3 is TGTGCCAGCAGTTCCAACACCTACGAGCAGTACTTC. Translation gives CASSSNTYEQYF. Variable domain in full (rest from reference TRBV7-8 and TRBJ2-7): GAGVSQSPRYKVAKRGQDVALRCDPISGHVSLFWYQQALGQGPEFLTYFQNEAQLDKSGLPSDRFFAERPEGSVSTLKIQRTQQEDSAVYLCASSSNTYEQYFGPGTRLTVT.

The chain combines TRBV5-1 with TRBJ2-7; D is undetermined. There are 13 residues in the CDR3. The ends were cut back, 0 bases at V and 5 bases at J, with 9 bases in the middle. Looked up from germline, CDR1 is SGHRS and CDR2 is YFSETQ. The CDR3 region is CASSLDVVDEQYF. The DNA of the CDR3 is TGCGCCAGCAGCTTGGATGTCGTCGACGAGCAGTACTTC.

V and J are TRBV12-3 or TRBV12-4 and TRBJ1-2, with TRBD1 identical over 7 bases. The CDR3 sequence is 12 residues long. Germline trimming cut 4 bases from V and 8 bases from J; bases unmatched to any gene: 4. CDR3 DNA sequence: TGTGCCAGCAGTTCAGGGGGTAGAGGCTACACCTTC. Translating gives CASSSGGRGYTF.

The rearrangement uses TRBV19 and TRBJ1-2; D possibly corresponds to TRBD1 (5 bases). V lost 3 bases to trimming and J lost 3 bases, with 17 bases between them. This CDR3 spans 16 amino acids. Per the germline V gene, CDR1 is LNHDA and CDR2 is SQIVND (reference sequence). The chain's CDR3 is CASSIEAGPGYYGYTF. The CDR3 nucleotides read TGTGCCAGTAGTATTGAGGCGGGACCGGGATACTATGGCTACACCTTC. Drawing the rest from reference TRBV19 and TRBJ1-2, the complete variable domain is DGGITQSPKYLFRKEGQNVTLSCEQNLNHDAMYWYRQDPGQGLRLIYYSQIVNDFQKGDIAEGYSVSREKKESFPLTVTSAQKNPTAFYLCASSIEAGPGYYGYTFGSGTRLTVV.